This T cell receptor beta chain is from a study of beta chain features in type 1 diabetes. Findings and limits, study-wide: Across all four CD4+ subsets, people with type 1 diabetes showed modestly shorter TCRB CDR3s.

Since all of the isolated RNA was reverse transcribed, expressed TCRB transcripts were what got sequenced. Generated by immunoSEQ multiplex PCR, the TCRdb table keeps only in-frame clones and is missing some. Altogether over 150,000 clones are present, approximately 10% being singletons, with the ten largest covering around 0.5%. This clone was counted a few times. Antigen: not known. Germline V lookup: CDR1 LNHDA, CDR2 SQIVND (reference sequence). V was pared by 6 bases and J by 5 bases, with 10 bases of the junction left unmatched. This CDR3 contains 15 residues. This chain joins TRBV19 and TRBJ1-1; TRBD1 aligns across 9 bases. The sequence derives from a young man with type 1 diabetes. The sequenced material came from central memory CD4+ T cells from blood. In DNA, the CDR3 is TGTGCCAGTAGCGGGGGACAGGGCGATCTGACTGAAGCTTTCTTT. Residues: CASSGGQGDLTEAFF.